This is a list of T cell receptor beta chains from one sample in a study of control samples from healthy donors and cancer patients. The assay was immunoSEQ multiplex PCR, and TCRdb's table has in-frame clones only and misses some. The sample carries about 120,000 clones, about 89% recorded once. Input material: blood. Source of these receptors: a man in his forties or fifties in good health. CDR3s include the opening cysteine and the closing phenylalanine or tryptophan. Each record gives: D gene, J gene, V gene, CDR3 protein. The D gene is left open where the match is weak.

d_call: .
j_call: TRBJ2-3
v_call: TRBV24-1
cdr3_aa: CATSGSLATDTQYF

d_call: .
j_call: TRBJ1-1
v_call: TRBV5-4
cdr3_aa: CASSLYTRLQGNTEAFF

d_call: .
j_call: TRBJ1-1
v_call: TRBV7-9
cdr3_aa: CASSLAGQGGVEAFF

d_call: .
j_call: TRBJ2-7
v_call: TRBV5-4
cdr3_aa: CASSPVGTPYEQYF

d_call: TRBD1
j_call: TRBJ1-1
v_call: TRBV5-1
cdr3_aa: CASSLGDRGRGDTEAFF

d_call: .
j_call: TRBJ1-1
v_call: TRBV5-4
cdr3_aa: CASSLDMGNTEAFF

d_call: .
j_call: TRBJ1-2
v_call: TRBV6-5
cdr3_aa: CATLTGNYGYTF

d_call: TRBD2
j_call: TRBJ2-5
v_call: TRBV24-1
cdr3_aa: CATSDASGETQETQYF

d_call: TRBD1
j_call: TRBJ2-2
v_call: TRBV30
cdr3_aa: CAWSVLGTGDTGELFF

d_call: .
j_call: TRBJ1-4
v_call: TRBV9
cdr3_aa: CASSVGFSTNEKLFF